The clone carrying this T cell receptor (beta chain) was picked up a small number of times. No antigen is known for it. In the authors' workflow: Clinicopathological groups of papillary thyroid cancer showed CDR3 differences that were used to build a distant-metastasis classifier. TCRdb reanalyzed the PCR reads with MiXCR. The V and J calls were not made by the authors but by TCRdb's processing. The sample has 9,000 to 9,500 clones, around 32% seen once. These data come from a study of metastatic and nonmetastatic thyroid tumors. As for the study in general: Both malignant and benign thyroid patients supplied peripheral blood and tumor or nodule tissue samples, across which the repertoires of these patients were then compared. Study outcomes and limitations: Malignant thyroid tumors reportedly exceeded benign nodules significantly in TCR beta diversity, with the difference appearing in blood and tumor.

Until they underwent thyroid surgery, no patient had received any treatment. Material: adjacent normal tissue. This clonotype originated in a female donor with papillary thyroid cancer or a benign thyroid nodule (not recorded which). Some clones in this sample may be carry-over from other donors' samples.

This chain's CDR3 is CASDPRNEQFF. The CDR3 DNA follows: TGTGCCAGCGACCCAAGGAATGAGCAGTTCTTC. The V and J genes are TRBV9 and TRBJ2-1; D unclear. CDR3 length equals 11 residues. Germline CDR1 is SGDLS and CDR2 is YYNGEE. Deletions cut 7 bases from V and 7 bases from J, with 9 bases between.